This T cell receptor beta chain was identified in a study of shared clonotypes between healthy human individuals. Whole-study context: The study used three CD4 naive, three CD4 memory, two CD8 naive and one CD8 memory plate per donor.

V was pared by 1 base and J by 2 bases, with 2 bases of the junction left unmatched. CDR3 size: 16 residues. CDR1 is SGHVS and CDR2 is FQNEAQ in the germline V gene. The DNA input per sorted-subset replicate PCR was roughly 0.2 ug, corresponding to some 30,000 T cell genomes. Sequenced by immunoSEQ multiplex PCR; TCRdb stores in-frame clones only, minus some. Of 2 million to 2.5 million clones listed, 93% are singletons. The source material was naive CD4+ T cells from PBMCs. Noted subset: CD45RA+ positively selected. The clonotype was recovered from a man in his late teens or twenties in good health. Some clones in this sample may be carry-over from other donors' samples. The chain has TRBV7-8 and TRBJ2-2; TRBD1 aligns across 9 bases. This CDR3 is CASSLVGQGNTGELFF. DNA for the CDR3: TGTGCCAGCAGCTTAGTGGGACAGGGAAACACCGGGGAGCTGTTTTTT.